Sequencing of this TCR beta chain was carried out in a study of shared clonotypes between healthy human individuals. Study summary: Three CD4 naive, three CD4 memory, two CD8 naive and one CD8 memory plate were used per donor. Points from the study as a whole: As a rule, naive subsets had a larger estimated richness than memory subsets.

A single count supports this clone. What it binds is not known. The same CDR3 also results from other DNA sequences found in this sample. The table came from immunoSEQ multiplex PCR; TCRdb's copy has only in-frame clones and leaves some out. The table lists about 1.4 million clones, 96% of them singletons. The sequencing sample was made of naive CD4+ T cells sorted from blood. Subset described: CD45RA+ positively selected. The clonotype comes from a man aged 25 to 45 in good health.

CDR3 nucleotide sequence: TGTGCCAGCAGTTACTCTGAGACTAACTATGGCTACACCTTC. This sequence encodes CASSYSETNYGYTF. The chain links TRBV6-5 to TRBJ1-2; D ambiguous. V lost 0 bases and J lost 0, with 5 bases in between. CDR1 is MNHEY and CDR2 is SVGAGI in the germline V gene. The CDR3 totals 14 residues.